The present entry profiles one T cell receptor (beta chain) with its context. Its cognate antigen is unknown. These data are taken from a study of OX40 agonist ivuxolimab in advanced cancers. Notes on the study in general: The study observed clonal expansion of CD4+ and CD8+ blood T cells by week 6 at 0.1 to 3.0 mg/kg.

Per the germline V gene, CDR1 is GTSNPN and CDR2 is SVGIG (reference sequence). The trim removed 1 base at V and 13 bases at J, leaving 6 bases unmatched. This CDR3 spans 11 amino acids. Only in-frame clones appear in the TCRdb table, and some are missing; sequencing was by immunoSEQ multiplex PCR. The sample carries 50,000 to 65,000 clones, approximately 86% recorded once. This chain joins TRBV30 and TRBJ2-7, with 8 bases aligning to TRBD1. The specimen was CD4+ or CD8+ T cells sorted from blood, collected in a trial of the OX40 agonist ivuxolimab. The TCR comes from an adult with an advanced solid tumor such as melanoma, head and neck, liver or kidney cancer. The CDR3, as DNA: TGTGCCTGGAGTGGAGACAGGGGTAGATACTTC. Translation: CAWSGDRGRYF. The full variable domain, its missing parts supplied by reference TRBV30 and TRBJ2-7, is SQTIHQWPATLVQPVGSPLSLECTVEGTSNPNLYWYRQAAGRGLQLLFYSVGIGQISSEVPQNLSASRPQDRQFILSSKKLLLSDSGFYLCAWSGDRGRYFGPGTRLTVT.